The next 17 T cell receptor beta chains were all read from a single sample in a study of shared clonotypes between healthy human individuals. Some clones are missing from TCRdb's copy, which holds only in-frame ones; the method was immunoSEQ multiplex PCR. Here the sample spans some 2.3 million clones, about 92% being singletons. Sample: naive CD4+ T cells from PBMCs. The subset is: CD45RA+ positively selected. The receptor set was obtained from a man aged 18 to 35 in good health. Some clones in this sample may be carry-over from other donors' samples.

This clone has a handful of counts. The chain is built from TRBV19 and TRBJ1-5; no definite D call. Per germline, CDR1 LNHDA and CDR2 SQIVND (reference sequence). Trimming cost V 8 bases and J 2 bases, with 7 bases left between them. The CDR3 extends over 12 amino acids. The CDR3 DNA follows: TGTGCCAGTTCTCTTGGCAATCAGCCCCAGCATTTT. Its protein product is CASSLGNQPQHF.

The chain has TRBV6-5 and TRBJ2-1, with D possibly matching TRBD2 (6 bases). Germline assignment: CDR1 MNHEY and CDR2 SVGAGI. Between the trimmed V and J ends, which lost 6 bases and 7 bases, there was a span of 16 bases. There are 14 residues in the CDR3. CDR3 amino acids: CASSWAEGKNEQFF. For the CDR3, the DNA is TGTGCCAGCAGCTGGGCGGAGGGAAAGAATGAGCAGTTCTTC.

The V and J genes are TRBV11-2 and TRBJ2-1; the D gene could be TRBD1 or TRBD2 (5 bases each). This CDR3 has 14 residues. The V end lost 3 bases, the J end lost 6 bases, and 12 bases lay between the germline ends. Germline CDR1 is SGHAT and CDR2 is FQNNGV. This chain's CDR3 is CASSFGARSNEQFF. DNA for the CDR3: TGTGCCAGCAGCTTCGGGGCGCGTAGCAATGAGCAGTTCTTC.

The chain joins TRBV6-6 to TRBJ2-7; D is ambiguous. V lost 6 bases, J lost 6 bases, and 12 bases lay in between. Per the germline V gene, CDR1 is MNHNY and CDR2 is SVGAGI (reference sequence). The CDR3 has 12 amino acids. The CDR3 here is CASSSGPSEQYF. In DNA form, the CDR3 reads TGTGCCAGCAGCTCCGGGCCCAGCGAGCAGTACTTC.

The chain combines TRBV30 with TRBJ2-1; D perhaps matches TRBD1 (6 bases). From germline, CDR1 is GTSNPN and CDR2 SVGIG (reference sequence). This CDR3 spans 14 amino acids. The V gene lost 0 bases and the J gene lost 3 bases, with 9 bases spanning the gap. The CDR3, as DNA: TGTGCCTGGAGTGTCTGGGACAACTACAATGAGCAGTTCTTC. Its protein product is CAWSVWDNYNEQFF. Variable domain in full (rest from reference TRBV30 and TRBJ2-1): SQTIHQWPATLVQPVGSPLSLECTVEGTSNPNLYWYRQAAGRGLQLLFYSVGIGQISSEVPQNLSASRPQDRQFILSSKKLLLSDSGFYLCAWSVWDNYNEQFFGPGTRLTVL.

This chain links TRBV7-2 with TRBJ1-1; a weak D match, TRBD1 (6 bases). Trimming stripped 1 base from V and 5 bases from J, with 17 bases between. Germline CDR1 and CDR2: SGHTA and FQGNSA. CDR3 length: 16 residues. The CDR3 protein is CASSLEPYRVNTEAFF. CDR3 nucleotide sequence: TGTGCCAGCAGCTTAGAACCCTACAGGGTTAATACTGAAGCTTTCTTT.

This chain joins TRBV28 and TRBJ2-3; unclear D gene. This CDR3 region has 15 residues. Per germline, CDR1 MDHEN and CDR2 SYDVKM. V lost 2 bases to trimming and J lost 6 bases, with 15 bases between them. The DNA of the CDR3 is TGTGCCAGCAGTTTAGAGTTCGCCCCTGGCGATACGCAGTATTTT. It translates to CASSLEFAPGDTQYF.

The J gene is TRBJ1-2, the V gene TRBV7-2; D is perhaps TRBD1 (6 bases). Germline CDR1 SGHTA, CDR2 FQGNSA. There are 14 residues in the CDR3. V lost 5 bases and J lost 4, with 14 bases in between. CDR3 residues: CASSRQDGGYGYTF. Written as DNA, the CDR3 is TGTGCCAGCAGCCGACAGGATGGAGGCTATGGCTACACCTTC.

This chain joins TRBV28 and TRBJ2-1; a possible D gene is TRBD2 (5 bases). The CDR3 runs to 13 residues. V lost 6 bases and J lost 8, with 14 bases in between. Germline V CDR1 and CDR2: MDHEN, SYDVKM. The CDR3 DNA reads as TGTGCCAGCAGAGAGGGTGGATGGGATGAGCAGTTCTTC. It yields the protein CASREGGWDEQFF.

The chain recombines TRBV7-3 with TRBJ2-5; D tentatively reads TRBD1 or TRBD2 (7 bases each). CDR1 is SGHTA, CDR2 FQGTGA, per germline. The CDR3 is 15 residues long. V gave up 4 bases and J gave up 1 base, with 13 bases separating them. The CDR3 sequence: CASSSAGQFQETQYF. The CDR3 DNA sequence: TGTGCCAGCAGCTCAGCGGGACAGTTCCAAGAGACCCAGTACTTC.

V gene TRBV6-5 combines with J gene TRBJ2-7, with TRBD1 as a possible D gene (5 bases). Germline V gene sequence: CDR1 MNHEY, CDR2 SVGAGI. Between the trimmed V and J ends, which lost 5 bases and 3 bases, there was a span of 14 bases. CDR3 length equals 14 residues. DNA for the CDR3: TGTGCCAGCAGTACCCGATCAGGGCTCTACGAGCAGTACTTC. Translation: CASSTRSGLYEQYF.

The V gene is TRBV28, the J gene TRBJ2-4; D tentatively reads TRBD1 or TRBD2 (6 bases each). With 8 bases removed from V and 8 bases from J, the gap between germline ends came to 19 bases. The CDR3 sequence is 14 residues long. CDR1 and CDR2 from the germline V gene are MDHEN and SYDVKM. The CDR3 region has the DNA TGTGCCAGCGACGGGGGCGGCTACAGGGACATTCAGTACTTC. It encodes CASDGGGYRDIQYF.

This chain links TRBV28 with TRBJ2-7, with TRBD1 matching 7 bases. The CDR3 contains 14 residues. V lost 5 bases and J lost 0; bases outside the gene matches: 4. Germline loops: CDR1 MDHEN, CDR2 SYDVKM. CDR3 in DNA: TGTGCCAGCAGTACGACAGGGAGCTCCTACGAGCAGTACTTC. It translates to CASSTTGSSYEQYF.

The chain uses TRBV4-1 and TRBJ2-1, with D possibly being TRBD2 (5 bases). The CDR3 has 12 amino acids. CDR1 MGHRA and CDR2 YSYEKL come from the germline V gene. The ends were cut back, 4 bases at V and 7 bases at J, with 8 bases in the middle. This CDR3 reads CASSPRRNEQFF. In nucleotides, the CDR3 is TGCGCCAGCAGCCCGAGGAGGAATGAGCAGTTCTTC.

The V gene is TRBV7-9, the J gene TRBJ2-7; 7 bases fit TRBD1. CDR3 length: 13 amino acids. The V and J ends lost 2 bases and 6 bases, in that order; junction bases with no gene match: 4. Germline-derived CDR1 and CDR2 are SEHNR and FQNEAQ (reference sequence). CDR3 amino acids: CASSLLRQGEQYF. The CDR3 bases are TGTGCCAGCAGCTTATTACGACAGGGCGAGCAGTACTTC.

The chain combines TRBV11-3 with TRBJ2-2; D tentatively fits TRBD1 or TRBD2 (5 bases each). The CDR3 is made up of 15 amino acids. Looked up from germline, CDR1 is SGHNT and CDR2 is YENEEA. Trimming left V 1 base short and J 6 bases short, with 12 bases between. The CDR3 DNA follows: TGTGCCAGCAGCTTAGCTATCGGGACCCCCGGGGAGCTGTTTTTT. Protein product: CASSLAIGTPGELFF.

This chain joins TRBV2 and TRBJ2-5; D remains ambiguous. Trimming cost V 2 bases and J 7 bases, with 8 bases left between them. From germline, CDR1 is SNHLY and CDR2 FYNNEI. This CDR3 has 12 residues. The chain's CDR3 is CASSESGATQYF. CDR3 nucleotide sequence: TGTGCCAGCAGTGAATCTGGCGCGACCCAGTACTTC.